The text below deals with one T cell receptor beta chain. The target antigen is unknown. At one boundary the junction diverges from the germline segment, which might be a read error. This specimen comes from a study of tumor-infiltrating lymphocytes in primary liver carcinoma. Overall study: Yields of productive TCRbeta reads ranged from roughly 3.5 to 7.5 million per sample and were similar across tissue types.

The input was roughly 0.5 ug total RNA; TCR beta cDNA was made from it with a constant-region primer. Generation of the TCR beta libraries relied on three nested multiplex PCR rounds using slightly modified ARM-PCR. TRBV1-TRBV30 forward primers paired with a C-beta reverse primer were used in the first two PCR rounds, which ran approximately 10 cycles each. TCRdb re-called the multiplex PCR reads through MiXCR, storing one row per CDR3 protein. The sample includes fewer than 50,000 distinct CDR3 sequences, roughly 80% of them seen just once. Broader study findings: Tumors reached a significantly greater top-250-clone fraction than blood did (p = 0.039). Lesser overlap characterized tumor-adjacent and tumor-blood pairs relative to tumor region pairs.

Both RNA and DNA were isolated together from around 20-30 mg of bulk tissue that had not been sorted. Chronic HBV infection, which was untreated, was present in the patients. CDR1 MNHNS and CDR2 SASEGT come from the germline V gene. The CDR3 consists of 15 residues. This TCR derives from a woman under 40 with primary liver carcinoma and hepatitis B virus infection. The rearrangement links TRBV6-1 to TRBJ2-2, with D maybe TRBD2 (5 bases). Input material: tumor-adjacent normal liver tissue. The CDR3 DNA reads as TGTGCCAGCATAGAGGGAGATTTGAACGCCGGGGAGCTGTTTTTT. Translated, it gives CASIEGDLNAGELFF.